Given below is one TCR beta chain in context. Its antigen is not known. These data belong to a study of blood T cells in healthy people across ages. With a J-beta primer mix and a sample-barcoded 5' primer, a second PCR ran 7 to 11 cycles. A template-switch adaptor that had 12 random nucleotides put a tag on each cDNA molecule. All samples yielded 3 million or more CDR3-containing paired-end reads. TCRdb ran MiXCR on the 5' RACE reads and lists one entry per CDR3 protein. The sample shows hundreds of thousands of distinct CDR3 sequences, around two fifths of them seen only once. CDR1 LGHDT and CDR2 YNNKEL come from the germline V gene (reference sequence). The CDR3 length is 13 residues. V lost 4 bases, J lost 5 bases, and 9 bases lay in between. Findings and limits, study-wide: Aged donors had fewer naive CD4+ cells and lower diversity than long-lived donors.

The sample taken for sequencing was blood. The source of this sequence is a man aged 55-75 years in good health. V usage is TRBV3-1 and J usage is TRBJ1-5; possible D gene TRBD1, 5 bases. CDR3 in DNA: TGTGCCAGCAGCCGGGACCCGGATCAGCCCCAGCATTTT. Protein sequence: CASSRDPDQPQHF.